A selection of T cell receptor beta chains follows, all from one sample in a study of beta chain features in type 1 diabetes. Repertoires were generated with immunoSEQ multiplex PCR, while TCRdb's copy carries only in-frame clones and drops some. The table records about 40,000 clones, around half of them present only once. Material: central memory CD4+ T cells from blood. The receptor set was obtained from a woman younger than 35 in good health. CDR3s include the opening cysteine and the closing phenylalanine or tryptophan. The D gene is left open where the match is weak. Size is omitted from some rows. Given values are once, few, many or a class for expanded clones.

D: TRBD1; size: -; J: TRBJ1-1; V: TRBV13; CDR3: CASSHRGGQMNTEAFF; DNA: TGTGCCAGCAGCCATCGAGGGGGACAGATGAACACTGAAGCTTTCTTT
D: TRBD1; size: -; J: TRBJ1-2; V: TRBV30; CDR3: CARQGDPTSHYGYTF; DNA: TGTGCCCGGCAGGGGGACCCTACCTCACACTATGGCTACACCTTC
D: TRBD1; size: -; J: TRBJ1-4; V: TRBV18; CDR3: CASSPGQGAVEGEKLFF; DNA: TGTGCCAGCTCACCCGGACAGGGGGCGGTGGAAGGAGAAAAACTGTTTTTT
D: -; size: -; J: TRBJ2-5; V: TRBV5-5; CDR3: CASSLRAGRGETQYF; DNA: TGTGCCAGCAGCTTGAGGGCGGGACGAGGAGAGACCCAGTACTTC
D: -; size: once; J: TRBJ1-1; V: TRBV5-1; CDR3: CASSFTGPTEAFF; DNA: TGCGCCAGCAGCTTCACAGGGCCCACTGAAGCTTTCTTT
D: -; size: -; J: TRBJ1-1; V: TRBV18; CDR3: CASSRTGTRNTEAFF; DNA: TGTGCCAGCTCAAGAACCGGGACACGGAACACTGAAGCTTTCTTT
D: TRBD1; size: -; J: TRBJ1-2; V: TRBV14; CDR3: CASSQDAGGGYTF; DNA: TGTGCCAGCAGCCAAGATGCAGGGGGAGGCTACACCTTC
D: TRBD1; size: -; J: TRBJ1-3; V: TRBV4-1; CDR3: CASSQPTGSFGNTIYF; DNA: TGCGCCAGCAGCCAGCCGACAGGGTCTTTCGGAAACACCATATATTTT
D: -; size: -; J: TRBJ1-2; V: TRBV7-2; CDR3: CASSEVRYGYTF; DNA: TGTGCCAGCAGTGAGGTACGATATGGCTACACCTTC
D: -; size: once; J: TRBJ2-5; V: TRBV5-1; CDR3: CASSLESGTRETQYF; DNA: TGCGCCAGCAGCTTGGAATCAGGCACTAGGGAGACCCAGTACTTC
D: TRBD2; size: -; J: TRBJ2-3; V: TRBV9; CDR3: CASSARGGSTDTQYF; DNA: TGTGCCAGCAGCGCGCGGGGGGGGAGCACAGATACGCAGTATTTT
D: -; size: -; J: TRBJ2-5; V: TRBV6-5; CDR3: CASNSGGLASETQYF; DNA: TGTGCCAGCAACTCGGGGGGCCTGGCGTCGGAGACCCAGTACTTC
D: -; size: -; J: TRBJ2-7; V: TRBV10-3; CDR3: CAISQAVYEQYF; DNA: TGTGCCATCAGTCAGGCAGTATACGAGCAGTACTTC
D: -; size: once; J: TRBJ1-1; V: TRBV28; CDR3: CASSLSSFGNTEAFF; DNA: TGTGCCAGCAGTTTATCGTCCTTCGGGAACACTGAAGCTTTCTTT
D: TRBD2; size: few; J: TRBJ2-1; V: TRBV30; CDR3: CAWTSGSFNEQFF; DNA: TGTGCCTGGACTAGCGGGAGTTTTAATGAGCAGTTCTTC
D: TRBD1; size: once; J: TRBJ1-5; V: TRBV5-1; CDR3: CASSRDGTGGQPQHF; DNA: TGCGCCAGCAGCAGGGACGGGACAGGCGGCCAGCCCCAGCATTTT
D: -; size: few; J: TRBJ1-4; V: TRBV7-9; CDR3: CASSVDQGMREKLFF; DNA: TGTGCCAGCAGCGTCGACCAGGGGATGCGGGAAAAACTGTTTTTT